This T cell receptor (beta chain) was recovered during a study of blood T cell repertoires in COVID-19. Across the study: Material from acute and convalescent COVID-19 was sourced from the United States, Italy and Spain.

Germline values: CDR1 SQVTM, CDR2 ANQGSEA. The CDR3 runs 18 residues. The J segment lost 8 bases and the V segment lost 1 base, leaving 20 bases of the junction unmatched. As processed by the authors: Amplifying reference gene primers gave estimates of nucleated cell counts. Sequencing used immunoSEQ multiplex PCR; TCRdb keeps in-frame clones, though not all of them. Clone size and V and J calls were adopted from that table, with D and trimming inferred from the DNA. The repertoire has over 150,000 clones, approximately 84% of them found once; the top ten carry approximately 7%. This rearrangement joins TRBV29-1 to TRBJ1-2; TRBD1 matches 9 bases. This sequence was found in a human donor in a cohort sampled during active COVID-19. The sequenced material came from peripheral blood. CDR3 in amino acids: CSVEGDRDMGGALRGYTF. The DNA for the CDR3 is TGCAGCGTTGAAGGGGACAGGGATATGGGAGGGGCCCTTAGGGGCTACACCTTC.